This TCR beta chain emerged from a study of blood T cells in healthy people across ages. Using a J-beta primer mix together with a sample-barcoded 5' primer, a second PCR was run for about 6 to 12 cycles. MiXCR, applied by TCRdb to the 5' RACE reads, yields one record per CDR3 protein. This repertoire shows around 800,000 distinct CDR3 sequences, around half found once; its top ten account for around a sixth. Deletions cut 3 bases from V and 3 bases from J, with 11 bases between. The CDR3 has 14 residues. Germline-derived CDR1 and CDR2 are SGHTA and FQGTGA. The TCR was taken from a man older than 75 in good health. The sequenced material came from blood. The chain employs TRBV7-3 and TRBJ1-2; unclear D gene. This CDR3 is CASSLSGDDYGYTF. CDR3 nucleotide sequence: TGTGCCAGCAGCTTGAGTGGGGATGACTATGGCTACACCTTC.